This T cell receptor (beta chain) is drawn from a study of blood T cell repertoires in COVID-19. Study at large: Whether acute or convalescent, the COVID-19 samples came from the United States, Italy and Spain. T cells, B-cell-depleted T cells, or PBMCs supplied cDNA or gDNA.

The table lists this clone with a count of one. Trimming pared 3 bases from V and 3 bases from J, leaving 21 bases between. The CDR3 runs 18 residues. Per the original data handling: Amplification of reference gene primers provided the estimated nucleated cell counts. This table comes from immunoSEQ multiplex PCR, and its TCRdb copy is limited to in-frame clones, with some not included. Clone size and the V and J calls come from that table; the DNA yielded D and trimming. The table lists over 150,000 clones, approximately 86% of them singletons. V is TRBV23-1 and J is TRBJ1-5; D is perhaps TRBD1 (5 bases). TRBV23-1 is noted as an ORF with a role that remains uncertain. The TCR sequence derives from a man aged 50 to 60 with active or convalescent COVID-19. Sequencing was carried out using peripheral blood. The CDR3 nucleotides are TGCGCCAGCAGTCACCTAATAAGTGGGGCTACGTACAATCAGCCCCAGCATTTT. Amino acids: CASSHLISGATYNQPQHF.